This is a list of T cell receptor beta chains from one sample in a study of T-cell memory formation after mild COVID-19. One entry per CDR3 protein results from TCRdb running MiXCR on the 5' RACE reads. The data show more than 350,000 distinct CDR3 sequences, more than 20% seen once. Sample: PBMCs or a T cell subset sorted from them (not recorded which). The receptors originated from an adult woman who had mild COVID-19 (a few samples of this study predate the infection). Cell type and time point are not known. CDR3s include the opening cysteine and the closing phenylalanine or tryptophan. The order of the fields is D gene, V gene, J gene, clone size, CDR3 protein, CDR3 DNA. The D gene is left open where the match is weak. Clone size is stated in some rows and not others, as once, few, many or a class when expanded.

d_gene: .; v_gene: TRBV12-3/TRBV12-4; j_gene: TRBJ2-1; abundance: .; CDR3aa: CASSLGQGGPVYNEQFF; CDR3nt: TGTGCCAGCAGTTTAGGACAGGGAGGGCCTGTGTACAATGAGCAGTTCTTC
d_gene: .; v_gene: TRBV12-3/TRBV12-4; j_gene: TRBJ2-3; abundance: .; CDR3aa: CASSLTRQAVVTDTQYF; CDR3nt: TGTGCCAGCAGTTTGACCCGACAGGCGGTTGTCACAGATACGCAGTATTTT
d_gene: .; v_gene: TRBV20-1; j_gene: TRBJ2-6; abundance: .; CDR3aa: CSASLGSGANVLTF; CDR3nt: TGCAGTGCTAGCCTTGGGTCTGGGGCCAACGTCCTGACTTTC
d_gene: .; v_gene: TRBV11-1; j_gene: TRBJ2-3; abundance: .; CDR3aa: CASSSRLGYTFTDTQYF; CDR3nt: TGTGCCAGCAGCTCCCGACTAGGGTACACGTTCACAGATACGCAGTATTTT
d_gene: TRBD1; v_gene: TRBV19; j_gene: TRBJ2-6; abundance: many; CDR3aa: CASSDRGPLWANVLTF; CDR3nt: TGTGCCAGTAGTGACAGGGGACCCCTCTGGGCCAACGTCCTGACTTTC
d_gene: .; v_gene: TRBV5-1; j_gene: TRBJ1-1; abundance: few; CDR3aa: CASSLGERAEAFF; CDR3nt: TGCGCCAGCAGCTTGGGGGAGAGGGCTGAAGCTTTCTTT
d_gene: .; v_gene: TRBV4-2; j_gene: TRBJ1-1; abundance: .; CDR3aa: CASSQDPRADLTGNTEAFF; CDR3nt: TGTGCCAGCAGCCAAGATCCCAGGGCGGACCTAACCGGGAACACTGAAGCTTTCTTT
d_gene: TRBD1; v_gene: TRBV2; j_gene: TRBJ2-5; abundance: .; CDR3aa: CASRKTGGETQYF; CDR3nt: TGTGCCAGCAGGAAGACAGGGGGGGAGACCCAGTACTTC
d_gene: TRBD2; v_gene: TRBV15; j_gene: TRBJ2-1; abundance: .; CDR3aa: CATSRDQPSGRGNEQFF; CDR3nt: TGTGCCACCAGCAGAGATCAGCCTAGCGGGAGGGGCAATGAGCAGTTCTTC
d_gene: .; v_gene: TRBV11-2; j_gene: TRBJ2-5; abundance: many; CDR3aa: CASSADGETQYF; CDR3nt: TGTGCCAGCAGCGCAGATGGGGAGACCCAGTACTTC
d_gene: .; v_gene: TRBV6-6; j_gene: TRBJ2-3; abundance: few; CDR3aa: CASSRRGTGTDTQYF; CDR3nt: TGTGCCAGCAGCCGACGCGGGACAGGCACAGATACGCAGTATTTT
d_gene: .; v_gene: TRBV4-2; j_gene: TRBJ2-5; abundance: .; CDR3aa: CASSQGGSQETLYF; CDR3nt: TGTGCCAGCAGCCAAGGTGGGAGTCAAGAGACCCTGTACTTC
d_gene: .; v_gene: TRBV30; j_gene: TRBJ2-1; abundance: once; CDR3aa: CAWSWGSARRGSEQFF; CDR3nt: TGTGCCTGGAGTTGGGGTAGCGCCCGGCGTGGGAGTGAGCAGTTCTTC
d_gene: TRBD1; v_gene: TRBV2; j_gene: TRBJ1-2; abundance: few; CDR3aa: CASSDLGQGNNYGYTF; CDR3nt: TGTGCCAGCAGTGACTTGGGACAGGGGAATAACTATGGCTACACCTTC
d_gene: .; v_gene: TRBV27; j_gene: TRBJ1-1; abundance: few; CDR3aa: CASSSSFGRDAQHRGTEAFF; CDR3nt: TGTGCCAGCAGCTCCTCTTTTGGTCGGGACGCCCAACACCGAGGCACTGAAGCTTTCTTT
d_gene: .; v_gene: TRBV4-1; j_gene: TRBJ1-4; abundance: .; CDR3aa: CASSQEPGLTANEKLFF; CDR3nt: TGCGCCAGCAGCCAAGAACCGGGGCTGACGGCTAATGAAAAACTGTTTTTT
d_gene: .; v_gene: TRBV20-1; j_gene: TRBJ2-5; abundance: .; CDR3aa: CSASDPRGFGGQYF; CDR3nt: TGCAGTGCTAGTGACCCGAGGGGCTTCGGAGGCCAGTACTTC
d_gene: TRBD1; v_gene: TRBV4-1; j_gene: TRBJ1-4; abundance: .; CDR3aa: CASSQRTGVGEKLFF; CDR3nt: TGCGCCAGCAGCCAGAGGACAGGGGTGGGTGAAAAACTGTTTTTT
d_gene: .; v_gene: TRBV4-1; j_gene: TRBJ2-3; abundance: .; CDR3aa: CASSPGLLYGAFTDTQYF; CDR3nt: TGCGCCAGCAGCCCTGGGCTCCTCTACGGGGCGTTCACAGATACGCAGTATTTT
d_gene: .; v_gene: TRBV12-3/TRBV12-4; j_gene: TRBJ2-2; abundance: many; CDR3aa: CASSLVPGELFF; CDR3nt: TGTGCCAGCAGTTTAGTTCCCGGGGAGCTGTTTTTT
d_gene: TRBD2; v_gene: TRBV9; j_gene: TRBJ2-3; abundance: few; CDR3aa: CASSWTSGGPTDTQYF; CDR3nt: TGTGCCAGCAGCTGGACTAGCGGGGGGCCCACAGATACGCAGTATTTT
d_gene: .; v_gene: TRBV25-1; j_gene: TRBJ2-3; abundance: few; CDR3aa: CASNQVSTDTQYF; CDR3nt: TGTGCCAGCAACCAAGTCAGTACAGATACGCAGTATTTT
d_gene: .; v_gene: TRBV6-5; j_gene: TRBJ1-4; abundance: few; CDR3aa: CASGTGTNNEKLFF; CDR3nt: TGTGCCAGCGGAACCGGGACAAATAATGAAAAACTGTTTTTT
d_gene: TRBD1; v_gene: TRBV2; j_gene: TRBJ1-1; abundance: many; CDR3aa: CASSAVTGSRVFEAFF; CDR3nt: TGTGCCAGCAGTGCGGTGACAGGGTCGAGAGTGTTTGAAGCTTTCTTT
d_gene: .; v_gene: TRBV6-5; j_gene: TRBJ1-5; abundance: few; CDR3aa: CASSYTGFNQPQHF; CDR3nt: TGTGCCAGCAGTTATACAGGGTTCAATCAGCCCCAGCATTTT
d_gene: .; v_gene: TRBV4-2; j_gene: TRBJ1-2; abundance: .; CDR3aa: CASSHSVGTPGDYGYTF; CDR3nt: TGTGCCAGCAGCCACTCCGTAGGGACACCGGGGGACTATGGCTACACCTTC
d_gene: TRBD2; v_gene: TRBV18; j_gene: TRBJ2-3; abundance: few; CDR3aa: CASSPGGGGDTQYF; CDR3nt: TGTGCCAGCTCACCCGGCGGGGGGGGAGATACGCAGTATTTT